These 21 T cell receptor beta chains were sequenced from one sample in a study of blood T cell repertoires in COVID-19. TCRdb's copy holds only in-frame clones and misses some; the assay was immunoSEQ multiplex PCR. The sample comprises around 150,000 clones, roughly 91% of which are singletons, and roughly 4.4% rests with the top ten. Sequenced input: peripheral blood. The source of these receptors is a woman aged 50 to 60 with acute or convalescent COVID-19.

This chain uses TRBV5-1 with TRBJ1-4; TRBD1 agrees at 9 bases. The CDR3 covers 15 residues. With 0 bases clipped from V and 7 bases from J, the junction kept 4 bases outside the gene matches. CDR1 is SGHRS and CDR2 is YFSETQ in the germline V gene. CDR3 nucleotides: TGCGCCAGCAGCTTGGAGGGACAGGGTAGTGAAAAACTGTTTTTT. The encoded protein is CASSLEGQGSEKLFF.

This chain uses TRBV5-1 with TRBJ2-2, with TRBD2 identical over 11 bases. With 0 bases clipped from V and 3 bases from J, the junction kept 4 bases outside the gene matches. CDR1 SGHRS and CDR2 YFSETQ come from the germline V gene. The CDR3 runs to 17 residues. Written as DNA, the CDR3 is TGCGCCAGCAGCTTGGCTAGCGGGGGGATCGACACCGGGGAGCTGTTTTTT. Protein sequence: CASSLASGGIDTGELFF.

This chain joins TRBV12-3 or TRBV12-4 and TRBJ1-5, with no clear D. The CDR3 has 13 amino acids. Trimming cost V 3 bases and J 7 bases, with 10 bases left between them. The CDR3 bases are TGTGCCAGCAGTTTTGCGGGAGTCCAGCCCCAGCATTTT. The encoded protein is CASSFAGVQPQHF.

The genes are TRBV7-3 and TRBJ1-1; maybe TRBD1 (6 bases). Trimming cost V 5 bases and J 3 bases, with 13 bases left between them. Germline V lookup: CDR1 SGHTA, CDR2 FQGTGA. The CDR3 totals 14 residues. As DNA, the CDR3 is TGTGCCAGCAGCCCATCAAAGGGGGACACTGAAGCTTTCTTT. This gives the protein CASSPSKGDTEAFF.

The chain links TRBV24-1 to TRBJ2-1; 12 bases line up with TRBD2. Germline V gene lookup returns CDR1 KGHDR and CDR2 SFDVKD. CDR3 length equals 17 residues. Trimming cost V 3 bases and J 5 bases; bases outside gene matches: 7. In DNA, the CDR3 is TGTGCCACCAGTGATCCCCGGACTAGCGGGGTTCACAATGAGCAGTTCTTC. Translation: CATSDPRTSGVHNEQFF.

The chain has TRBV19 and TRBJ1-2, with unresolved D. Germline V gene lookup returns CDR1 LNHDA and CDR2 SQIVND (reference sequence). CDR3 length equals 14 residues. Between the trimmed V and J ends, which lost 6 bases and 3 bases, there was a span of 14 bases. Here the CDR3 reads CASRSVIQDYGYTF. CDR3 in DNA: TGTGCCAGTAGGTCCGTAATACAAGACTATGGCTACACCTTC.

The genes are TRBV9 and TRBJ1-2; D is uncertain. With 0 bases removed from V and 4 bases from J, the gap between germline ends came to 13 bases. CDR3 length: 15 residues. In germline, CDR1 is SGDLS, CDR2 YYNGEE. The CDR3 loop reads CASSVGGSRIYGYTF. The CDR3 coding sequence is TGTGCCAGCAGCGTAGGAGGGTCCCGTATCTATGGCTACACCTTC.

V gene TRBV6-5 combines with J gene TRBJ2-7; possibly TRBD2 for D (5 bases). The V gene's germline CDR1 is MNHEY and CDR2 SVGAGI. CDR3 size: 13 residues. V lost 4 bases to trimming and J lost 5 bases, with 12 bases between them. Written as DNA, the CDR3 is TGTGCCAGCAGTTCCAAGGACGGGGACGAGCAGTACTTC. Translated, it gives CASSSKDGDEQYF.

The chain is built from TRBV10-1 and TRBJ1-2; the D gene is possibly TRBD1 (5 bases). Germline-derived CDR1 and CDR2 are WNHNN and SYGVQD (reference sequence). Trimming removed 5 bases from V and 4 bases from J, with 17 bases in between. This CDR3 has 15 residues. The CDR3 protein is CASSPFRGTSYGYTF. The CDR3 DNA follows: TGCGCCAGCAGTCCCTTCCGGGGGACTTCCTATGGCTACACCTTC.

The chain has TRBV27 and TRBJ1-2; maybe TRBD1 (5 bases). V lost 7 bases and J 8 bases, leaving 20 bases between the germline ends. CDR1 MNHEY and CDR2 SMNVEV come from the germline V gene (reference sequence). The CDR3 length is 14 residues. This chain's CDR3 is CASTLRTGVKGYTF. The CDR3 DNA reads TGTGCCAGCACCCTCCGGACGGGGGTAAAGGGCTACACCTTC.

V is TRBV10-3 and J is TRBJ2-3; 11 positions agree with TRBD2. This CDR3 comprises 16 residues. The V gene's germline CDR1 is ENHRY and CDR2 SYGVKD. With 5 bases clipped from V and 4 bases from J, the junction kept 8 bases outside the gene matches. In DNA form, the CDR3 reads TGTGCCATCAGTCCCACTAGCGGGAGCCCCCCAGATACGCAGTATTTT. Protein: CAISPTSGSPPDTQYF.

CDR3 amino acids: CASSADRDTEAFF. DNA of the CDR3: TGTGCCAGCAGCGCGGACAGGGACACTGAAGCTTTCTTT. This sequence joins TRBV5-5 and TRBJ1-1, with TRBD1 matching 8 bases. The CDR3 is 13 amino acids. Germline CDR1 is SGHKS and CDR2 is YYEKEE (reference sequence). V dropped 4 bases and J dropped 3; count of bases not matched to a gene: 2.

This clone was counted once. The chain has TRBV7-8 and TRBJ2-7, with 8 bases aligning to TRBD1. This CDR3 comprises 21 residues. Germline values: CDR1 SGHVS, CDR2 FQNEAQ. With V trimmed by 5 bases and J by 9 bases, 33 bases remained unmatched. The DNA for the CDR3 is TGTGCCAGCAGCCCAAGAATCCCCGGGCAGGGGGCCCCAACCCCCCGAGGTGGGCAGTACTTC. It translates to CASSPRIPGQGAPTPRGGQYF.

The gene calls are TRBV2 and TRBJ2-1; 10 positions match TRBD1. With V trimmed by 5 bases and J by 16 bases, 23 bases remained unmatched. Per the germline V gene, CDR1 is SNHLY and CDR2 is FYNNEI. CDR3 length equals 17 residues. The CDR3 DNA reads as TGTGCCAGCAGTACCAAGGACAGGGGGTCAGTAACCACCCCTGTTTTCTTC. Its protein is CASSTKDRGSVTTPVFF.

This chain links TRBV7-3 with TRBJ1-1, with 10 bases fitting TRBD1. V lost 5 bases and J lost 3; bases outside the gene matches: 6. Germline V gene data show CDR1 as SGHTA and CDR2 as FQGTGA. The CDR3 spans 15 residues. This CDR3 reads CASSQTGTGDTEAFF. In nucleotides, the CDR3 is TGTGCCAGCAGCCAGACCGGGACAGGGGACACTGAAGCTTTCTTT.

The chain links TRBV2 to TRBJ1-5, with 9 positions matching TRBD1. The CDR3 extends over 15 amino acids. Germline CDR1 is SNHLY and CDR2 is FYNNEI. V lost 4 bases and J lost 5; bases outside the gene matches: 6. The CDR3 DNA reads as TGTGCCAGCAGTGCTACAGGGGGCGGCCATCAGCCCCAGCATTTT. This codes for CASSATGGGHQPQHF.

The V and J genes are TRBV12-5 and TRBJ1-3; 7 bases line up with TRBD1. CDR1 and CDR2 (germline): LGHNT, FRNRAP. This CDR3 is built from 19 residues. V shed 0 bases, J shed 4 bases, and the junction held 15 bases outside the gene matches. CDR3 amino acids: CASGLVGQALGVGGNTIYF. The CDR3 nucleotides are TGTGCTAGTGGTTTGGTCGGACAGGCGCTAGGAGTGGGAGGAAACACCATATATTTT.

The rearrangement joins TRBV11-2 to TRBJ2-7; TRBD1 is a possible D gene (6 bases). Trimming removed 5 bases at V and 4 bases at J, with 18 bases between. The germline V gene encodes CDR1 SGHAT and CDR2 FQNNGV. The CDR3 loop spans 15 amino acids. CDR3 loop: CASSTPTGYLYEQYF. DNA of the CDR3: TGTGCCAGCAGCACCCCTACAGGGTACTTGTACGAGCAGTACTTC.

The rearrangement links TRBV5-4 to TRBJ1-2; 8 bases align to TRBD1. The germline gives CDR1 SGHNT, CDR2 YYREEE (reference sequence). This CDR3 has 15 amino acids. The junction had 7 bases not matched to a gene; V was cut back by 2 bases and J by 4 bases. The CDR3 spells CASSFDKTGAYGYTF. The CDR3 bases are TGTGCCAGCAGCTTCGACAAGACAGGGGCCTATGGCTACACCTTC.

The chain combines TRBV9 with TRBJ2-3; tentative D call: TRBD2 (5 bases). The V gene's germline CDR1 is SGDLS and CDR2 YYNGEE. The CDR3 covers 14 residues. With 1 base removed from V and 3 bases from J, the gap between germline ends came to 9 bases. DNA of the CDR3: TGTGCCAGCAGCGTAAGGGAGAGGACAGATACGCAGTATTTT. Translated: CASSVRERTDTQYF. Variable domain in full (rest from reference TRBV9 and TRBJ2-3): DSGVTQTPKHLITATGQRVTLRCSPRSGDLSVYWYQQSLDQGLQFLIQYYNGEERAKGNILERFSAQQFPDLHSELNLSSLELGDSALYFCASSVRERTDTQYFGPGTRLTVL.

The chain carries TRBV12-5 and TRBJ1-3; D is ambiguous. CDR3 size: 16 residues. The germline V gene has CDR1 LGHNT and CDR2 FRNRAP. Trimming removed 7 bases at V and 2 bases at J, with 18 bases between. For the CDR3, the DNA is TGTGCTAGTGCTACTGCAAGTTATTCTACTGGAAACACCATATATTTT. It is translated as CASATASYSTGNTIYF.